One and the same sample provided the 2 T cell receptor beta chains below, sequenced in a study of shared clonotypes between healthy human individuals. The repertoire was sequenced with immunoSEQ multiplex PCR; TCRdb's copy has only in-frame clones and lacks some. The table lists 1.4 million or so clones, approximately 98.5% of them singletons, with approximately 0.38% in the top ten. The sample was naive CD4+ T cells sorted from blood. Subset meaning: CD45RA+ positively selected. These receptors were taken from a man between 25 and 39 years old in good health.

The rearrangement uses TRBV2 and TRBJ2-7, with TRBD1 matching 9 bases. This CDR3 has 13 residues. V gave up 8 bases and J gave up 3 bases; unmatched junction bases: 5. Germline V CDR1 and CDR2: SNHLY, FYNNEI. The CDR3 coding sequence is TGTGCCAGCCGCGGACAGGGGTTCTACGAGCAGTACTTC. Its protein product is CASRGQGFYEQYF.

V and J are TRBV7-2 and TRBJ2-7; tentative D call: TRBD1 (5 bases). Germline values: CDR1 SGHTA, CDR2 FQGNSA. This CDR3 comprises 14 residues. The V end lost 4 bases, the J end lost 2 bases, and 12 bases lay between the germline ends. The CDR3 sequence is CASSSRTFTYEQYF. The CDR3 nucleotides are TGTGCCAGCAGCTCGAGGACATTCACCTACGAGCAGTACTTC.